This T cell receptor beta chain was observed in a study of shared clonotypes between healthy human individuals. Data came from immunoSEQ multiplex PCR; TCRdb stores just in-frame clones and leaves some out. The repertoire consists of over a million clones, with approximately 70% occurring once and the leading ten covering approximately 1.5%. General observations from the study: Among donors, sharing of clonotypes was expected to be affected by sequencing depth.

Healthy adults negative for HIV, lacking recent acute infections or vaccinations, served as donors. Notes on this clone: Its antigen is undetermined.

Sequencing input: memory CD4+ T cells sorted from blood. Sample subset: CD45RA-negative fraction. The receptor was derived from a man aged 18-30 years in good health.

CDR3 region: CASSYSTNTGELFF. CDR3 DNA: TGTGCCAGCAGTTACTCGACAAACACCGGGGAGCTGTTTTTT. V and J are TRBV6-5 and TRBJ2-2; D unresolved. CDR3 length: 14 amino acids. The germline V gene has CDR1 MNHEY and CDR2 SVGAGI. The V end lost 0 bases, the J end lost 2 bases, and 4 bases lay between the germline ends.